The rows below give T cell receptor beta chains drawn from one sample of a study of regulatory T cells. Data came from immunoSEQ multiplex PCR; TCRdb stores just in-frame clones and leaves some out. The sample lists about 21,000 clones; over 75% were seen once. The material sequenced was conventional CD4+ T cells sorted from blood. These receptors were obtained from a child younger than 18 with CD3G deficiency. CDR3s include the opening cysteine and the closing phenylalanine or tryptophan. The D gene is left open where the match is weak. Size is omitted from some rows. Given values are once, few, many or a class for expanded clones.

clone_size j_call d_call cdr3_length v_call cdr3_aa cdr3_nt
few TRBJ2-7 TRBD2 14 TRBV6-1 CASSDTWASGAQYF TGTGCCAGCAGTGACACCTGGGCTAGCGGAGCACAGTACTTC
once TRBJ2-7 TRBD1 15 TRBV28 CASSRQGITSYEQYF TGTGCCAGCAGCCGACAGGGGATTACTTCCTACGAGCAGTACTTC
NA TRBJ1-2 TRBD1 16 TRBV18 CASSPVTGAAFGGYTF TGTGCCAGCTCACCCGTTACAGGGGCCGCCTTCGGGGGCTACACCTTC
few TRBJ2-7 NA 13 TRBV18 CASSPGLGGEQYF TGTGCCAGCTCACCGGGACTGGGCGGCGAGCAGTACTTC
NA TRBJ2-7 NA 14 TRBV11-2 CASSTYRTPYEQYF TGTGCCAGCAGCACCTACAGGACCCCCTACGAGCAGTACTTC
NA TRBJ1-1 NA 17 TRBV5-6 CASSLEKFFLPNTEAFF TGTGCCAGCAGCTTGGAAAAATTTTTCCTTCCGAACACTGAAGCTTTCTTT
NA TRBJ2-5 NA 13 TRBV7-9 CASSAPRQETQYF TGTGCCAGCAGCGCACCCCGCCAAGAGACCCAGTACTTC
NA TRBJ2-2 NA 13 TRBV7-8 CASSLEVAGELFF TGTGCCAGCAGCTTAGAGGTCGCGGGGGAGCTGTTTTTT
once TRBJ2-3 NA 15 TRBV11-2 CASSFMGGRTDTQYF TGTGCCAGCAGCTTCATGGGGGGCCGCACAGATACGCAGTATTTT
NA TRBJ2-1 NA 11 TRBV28 CASSSHNEQFF TGTGCCAGCAGTTCGCACAATGAGCAGTTCTTC
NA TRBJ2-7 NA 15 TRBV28 CASSPGGAVSYEQYF TGTGCCAGCAGTCCGGGCGGGGCGGTCTCCTACGAGCAGTACTTC
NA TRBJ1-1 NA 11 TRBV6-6 CASSYEGGAFF TGTGCCAGCAGTTACGAGGGGGGAGCTTTCTTT
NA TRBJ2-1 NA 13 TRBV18 CASSLKDGGEQFF TGTGCCAGCTCACTAAAAGACGGGGGAGAGCAGTTCTTC
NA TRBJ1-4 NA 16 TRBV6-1 CASSEALRVLNEKLFF TGTGCCAGCAGTGAAGCTTTACGGGTTCTTAATGAAAAACTGTTTTTT
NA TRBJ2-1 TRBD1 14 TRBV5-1 CASSQGQGFGEQFF TGCGCCAGCAGCCAGGGACAGGGGTTCGGTGAGCAGTTCTTC
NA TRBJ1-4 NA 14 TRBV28 CASSANGLHEKLFF TGTGCCAGCAGTGCAAACGGACTACACGAAAAACTGTTTTTT
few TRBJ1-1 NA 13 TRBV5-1 CASSWGGNTEAFF TGCGCCAGCAGCTGGGGCGGGAATACTGAAGCTTTCTTT
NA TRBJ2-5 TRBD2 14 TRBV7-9 CASSDGTSGETQYF TGTGCCAGCAGCGATGGGACTAGCGGAGAGACCCAGTACTTC
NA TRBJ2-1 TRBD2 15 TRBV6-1 CASSGGRGFYNEQFF TGTGCCAGCAGTGGCGGGAGGGGATTCTACAATGAGCAGTTCTTC
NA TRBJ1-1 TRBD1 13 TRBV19 CASSQGTGTEAFF TGTGCCAGTAGTCAAGGGACAGGGACTGAAGCTTTCTTT
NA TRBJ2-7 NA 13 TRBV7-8 CASSSNHLREQYF TGTGCCAGCAGCTCCAATCATCTACGAGAGCAGTACTTC
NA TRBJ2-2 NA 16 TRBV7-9 CASSLVGPGRTGELFF TGTGCCAGCAGCTTAGTGGGTCCAGGGAGGACCGGGGAGCTGTTTTTT
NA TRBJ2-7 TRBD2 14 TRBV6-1 CASSRSGSSYEQYF TGTGCCAGCAGCAGAAGCGGGAGCTCCTACGAGCAGTACTTC
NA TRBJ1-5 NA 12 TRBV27 CASKRGNQPQHF TGTGCCAGCAAAAGGGGGAATCAGCCCCAGCATTTT
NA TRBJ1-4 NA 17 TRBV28 CASSPMGRRVEGEKLFF TGTGCCAGCAGTCCCATGGGGCGCAGGGTCGAGGGGGAAAAACTGTTTTTT
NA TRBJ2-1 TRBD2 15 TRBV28 CASSVSGSGNNEQFF TGTGCCAGCAGTGTGAGCGGGAGTGGAAACAATGAGCAGTTCTTC
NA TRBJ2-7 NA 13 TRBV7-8 CASSLAAGYEQYF TGTGCCAGCAGCTTAGCAGCCGGGTACGAGCAGTACTTC
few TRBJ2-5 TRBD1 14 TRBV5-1 CASSLAGTEETQYF TGCGCCAGCAGCTTGGCCGGGACAGAAGAGACCCAGTACTTC
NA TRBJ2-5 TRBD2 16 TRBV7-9 CASSLLGLAGEETQYF TGTGCCAGCAGCCTCCTCGGACTAGCGGGAGAAGAGACCCAGTACTTC
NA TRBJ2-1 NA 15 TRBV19 CASSINMLTYNEQFF TGTGCCAGTAGTATAAATATGCTAACCTACAATGAGCAGTTCTTC
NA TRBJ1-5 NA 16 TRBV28 CASSLSGRGGNQPQHF TGTGCCAGCAGTTTATCCGGCAGGGGCGGGAATCAGCCCCAGCATTTT
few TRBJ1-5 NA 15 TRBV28 CASSLDSRPTQPQHF TGTGCCAGCAGTTTGGATAGTCGTCCCACTCAGCCCCAGCATTTT
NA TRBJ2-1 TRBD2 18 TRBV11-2 CASSDRTSGSSIRNEQFF TGTGCCAGCAGCGACCGGACTAGCGGGTCCTCGATACGCAATGAGCAGTTCTTC
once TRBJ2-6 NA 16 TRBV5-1 CASSPTGGAGANVLTF TGCGCCAGCAGCCCTACAGGGGGGGCTGGGGCCAACGTCCTGACTTTC
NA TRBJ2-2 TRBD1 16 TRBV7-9 CASSLRQGKTTGELFF TGTGCCAGCAGCCTTCGACAGGGTAAAACCACCGGGGAGCTGTTTTTT
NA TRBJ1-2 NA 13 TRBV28 CASSLMGYYGYTF TGTGCCAGCAGTTTGATGGGGTACTATGGCTACACCTTC
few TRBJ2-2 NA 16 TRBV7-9 CASSLGRDSNTGELFF TGTGCCAGCAGCTTGGGTAGGGACTCGAACACCGGGGAGCTGTTTTTT
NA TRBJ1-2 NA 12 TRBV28 CASRDPNYGYTF TGTGCCAGCAGGGACCCTAACTATGGCTACACCTTC
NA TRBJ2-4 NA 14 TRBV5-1 CASSQGPAKNIQYF TGCGCCAGCAGCCAGGGGCCAGCCAAAAACATTCAGTACTTC
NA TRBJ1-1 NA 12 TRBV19 CASRALNTEAFF TGTGCCAGTAGGGCCTTGAACACTGAAGCTTTCTTT
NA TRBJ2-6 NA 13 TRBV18 CASSPNGANVLTF TGTGCCAGCTCACCGAATGGGGCCAACGTCCTGACTTTC
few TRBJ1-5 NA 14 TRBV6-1 CASSVSGENQPQHF TGTGCCAGCAGTGTGAGTGGGGAGAATCAGCCCCAGCATTTT
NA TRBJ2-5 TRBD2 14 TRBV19 CASSRSGTRETQYF TGTGCCAGTAGTCGAAGCGGGACCCGAGAGACCCAGTACTTC
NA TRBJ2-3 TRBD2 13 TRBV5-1 CASSPGGRDTQYF TGCGCCAGCAGCCCGGGAGGTCGAGATACGCAGTATTTT
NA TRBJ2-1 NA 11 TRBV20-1 CSASPDNEQFF TGCAGTGCTAGCCCCGACAATGAGCAGTTCTTC
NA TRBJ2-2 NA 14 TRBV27 CASSFADYTGELFF TGTGCCAGCAGTTTCGCAGATTACACCGGGGAGCTGTTTTTT
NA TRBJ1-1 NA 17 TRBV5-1 CASSSAGRGAEDTEAFF TGCGCCAGCAGCTCGGCCGGTCGGGGGGCTGAGGACACTGAAGCTTTCTTT
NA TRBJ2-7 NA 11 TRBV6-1 CASRQRYEQYF TGTGCCAGCAGGCAGAGGTACGAGCAGTACTTC
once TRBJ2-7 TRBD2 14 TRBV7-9 CASSFGSSGNEQYF TGTGCCAGCAGCTTTGGGAGTAGCGGGAACGAGCAGTACTTC